Shown below are 11 T cell receptor beta chains from a single sample sequenced in a study of beta chain features in type 1 diabetes. Study-wide findings and caveats: TCRB CDR3 length was moderately but significantly reduced in all four CD4+ subsets of Type 1 diabetes patients.

Their antigen targets remain unknown. The study reverse transcribed the entire isolated RNA, so it sequenced expressed TCRB transcripts. Assay used: immunoSEQ multiplex PCR; TCRdb lists only in-frame clones, some missing. The sample consists of hundreds of thousands of clones, roughly an eighth of them appearing once. Material: naive CD4+ T cells from blood. These receptors were taken from a man aged 25 to 40 with type 1 diabetes.

The sample holds a few counts of this clone. The V and J genes are TRBV28 and TRBJ2-7, with D perhaps matching TRBD1 (6 bases). Trimming stripped 7 bases from V and 1 base from J, with 17 bases between. The CDR3 is made up of 15 amino acids. Germline V gives CDR1 MDHEN, CDR2 SYDVKM. For the CDR3, the DNA is TGTGCCAGCAACGGTCGATCAAGGGGGTCCTACGAGCAGTACTTC. This sequence encodes CASNGRSRGSYEQYF.

The chain uses TRBV18 and TRBJ2-3, with a weak D call TRBD2 (5 bases). CDR3 length equals 12 residues. V lost 2 bases and J 10 bases, leaving 10 bases between the germline ends. The germline gives CDR1 KGHSH, CDR2 LQKENI. The CDR3 nucleotides read TGTGCCAGCTCACCAGAGTCGGAGGCGCAGTATTTT. It translates to CASSPESEAQYF. Variable domain in full (rest from reference TRBV18 and TRBJ2-3): NAGVMQNPRHLVRRRGQEARLRCSPMKGHSHVYWYRQLPEEGLKFMVYLQKENIIDESGMPKERFSAEFPKEGPSILRIQQVVRGDSAAYFCASSPESEAQYFGPGTRLTVL.

This chain links TRBV28 with TRBJ2-1, with 12 bases that match TRBD2. Germline loops: CDR1 MDHEN, CDR2 SYDVKM. The CDR3 sequence is 16 residues long. After removal of 1 base from V and 15 bases from J, the junction contained 13 bases not matched to a gene. CDR3 nucleotides: TGTGCCAGCAGTTTATTGCCTAGCGGGAGGGCCATCGGGGTGTTCTTC. It encodes CASSLLPSGRAIGVFF.

This clone was recorded a few times. J is TRBJ2-1 and V is TRBV18; 7 nucleotides align to TRBD1. The CDR3 is made up of 16 amino acids. The V gene end was trimmed by 0 bases and the J gene end by 3 bases; junction bases not matched to a gene: 5. In germline, CDR1 is KGHSH, CDR2 LQKENI. The CDR3, as DNA: TGTGCCAGCTCACCACCTAACGACAGGGTCTACAATGAGCAGTTCTTC. Protein sequence: CASSPPNDRVYNEQFF.

V and J are TRBV5-1 and TRBJ2-5; tentative D call: TRBD2 (5 bases). Germline V lookup: CDR1 SGHRS, CDR2 YFSETQ. Trimming shortened V by 0 bases and J by 5 bases, and 14 bases separated the two germline ends. The CDR3 sequence is 15 residues long. The CDR3 loop reads CASSLDPSIEETQYF. As DNA, the CDR3 is TGCGCCAGCAGCTTGGACCCTAGCATTGAGGAGACCCAGTACTTC.

This chain links TRBV7-3 with TRBJ2-1, with TRBD2 matching over 10 bases. Trimming cost V 1 base and J 2 bases; bases outside gene matches: 2. The CDR3 length is 16 residues. From germline, CDR1 is SGHTA and CDR2 FQGTGA. Here the CDR3 reads CASSLIAGGTYNEQFF. CDR3 DNA sequence: TGTGCCAGCAGCTTAATAGCGGGAGGTACCTACAATGAGCAGTTCTTC. Full variable domain (missing parts from reference TRBV7-3 and TRBJ2-1): GAGVSQTPSNKVTEKGKYVELRCDPISGHTALYWYRQSLGQGPEFLIYFQGTGAADDSGLPNDRFFAVRPEGSVSTLKIQRTERGDSAVYLCASSLIAGGTYNEQFFGPGTRLTVL.

With regard to this clone: Different DNA sequences within this sample yield the same CDR3. CDR3 DNA: TGTGCCTGGAGTGGTGGCGGGAGCTCCTACGAGCAGTACTTC. It translates to CAWSGGGSSYEQYF. The chain has TRBV30 and TRBJ2-7; 7 positions agree with TRBD2. The V and J ends lost 1 base and 0 bases, in that order; junction bases with no gene match: 3. CDR1 and CDR2 from the germline V gene are GTSNPN and SVGIG (reference sequence). The CDR3 has 14 amino acids.

This clone was counted only a few times. J is TRBJ2-7 and V is TRBV7-2; 7 nucleotides match TRBD1. The CDR3 loop spans 13 amino acids. Looked up from germline, CDR1 is SGHTA and CDR2 is FQGNSA. Losses at the gene ends were 5 bases for V and 6 bases for J; bases not matched to a gene: 7. CDR3 bases: TGTGCCAGCAGCACGACAGGGTTGGGCGAGCAGTACTTC. Amino acid sequence: CASSTTGLGEQYF.

The sample holds a few counts of this clone. V gene TRBV7-3 combines with J gene TRBJ2-7; 12 positions agree with TRBD2. Per the germline V gene, CDR1 is SGHTA and CDR2 is FQGTGA. This CDR3 spans 16 amino acids. Trimming took 5 bases from V and 5 from J; bases not matched to a gene: 10. This chain's CDR3 is CASSPAPGLAGDEQYF. Written as DNA, the CDR3 is TGTGCCAGCAGCCCAGCCCCGGGACTAGCGGGTGACGAGCAGTACTTC.

The chain employs TRBV5-1 and TRBJ2-7, with D maybe TRBD1 (6 bases). Trimming removed 4 bases at V and 5 bases at J, with 13 bases between. The CDR3 runs to 13 residues. Germline V CDR1 and CDR2: SGHRS, YFSETQ. This chain's CDR3 is CASSVRTADEQYF. In DNA form, the CDR3 reads TGCGCCAGCAGCGTCAGGACAGCCGACGAGCAGTACTTC.

This clone was seen a few times. The rearrangement joins TRBV29-1 to TRBJ1-2, with D perhaps TRBD1 (5 bases). V was trimmed by 0 bases and J by 3 bases, leaving 11 bases between them. Per germline, CDR1 SQVTM and CDR2 ANQGSEA. The CDR3 runs to 14 residues. CDR3 in amino acids: CSVEDLRVHYGYTF. In DNA form, the CDR3 reads TGCAGCGTTGAAGATCTCAGGGTCCACTATGGCTACACCTTC.